This T cell receptor beta chain emerged from a study of T cells in women clearing cervical HPV infection (dated by TCRdb to 2017 to 2018). Background for the entire study: The cases were approximately 25 women with histologically confirmed HPV16-related CIN3 or worse, and 2 of these cases were invasive cancers. The approximately 23 controls were women who cleared a single incident HPV16 infection within 12 months without developing precancer or cancer. Blood from cases was collected at the visit at which the lesion was first identified, whereas blood from controls was collected once infection was no longer detected. For cases, a median interval of about 140 days, with an interquartile range of roughly 80 to 200 days, was observed between lesion detection and blood sampling. Because only a few women had HLA typing data, the possibility that HLA type acted as a confounder could not be ruled out. This exploratory proof-of-principle case-control study, nested within the Guanacaste HPV Natural History Study in Costa Rica, compared TCR repertoires among women with different cervical HPV16 outcomes. Cases and controls were matched on age within five years and on year of sample collection. A median age of roughly 33 years was observed in cases versus 38 in controls, and no significant differences in baseline characteristics were found. In the parent cohort, some 11,000 women aged 18 or older were enrolled in Guanacaste, Costa Rica, during about 1993 to 1995 and then followed for under 9 years. Five blinded duplicates per group were added as quality controls, so that roughly 60 samples were obtained: 50 or so participants and some 10 replicates. What the authors observed across the whole study: Whether associations preceded infection or resulted from infection could not be shown with the cross-sectional design, and effector/memory subsets and HPV-specific T cells were not isolated. Because the number of T cells in each sample was unknown, differences in richness could reflect differing T-cell content rather than repertoire biology. Across sequencing depths, CIN3+ cases showed significantly higher TCR repertoire richness than controls, but evenness did not differ between the groups. Lower TRBV6-7 relative abundance was observed in cases than in controls (approximately 0.1% versus 0.16%; Bonferroni P = 0.0008). By combining richness with V gene abundances, random forest classifiers separated cases from controls with an estimated AUC of roughly 0.84.

About this clone itself: What antigen it recognizes has not been identified. The CDR3 extends 3 residues past the end of the read, so its final part is completed from the germline J gene.

TCR beta CDR3 regions were amplified by multiplex PCR from an average of around 1,200 ng genomic DNA per sample using the immunoSEQ assay. The assay corrected primer bias using a complete synthetic TCR repertoire to establish an amplification baseline. The amplicons were sequenced on the Illumina platform. Per the authors' processing: Sequences were error-corrected by clustering with frequency ratios and a modified nearest-neighbor algorithm, then analyzed in the immunoSEQ Analyzer with IMGT gene definitions. At each rarefaction depth, TCR richness and evenness were averaged across 20 rarefaction repeats, and samples with fewer sequences than that depth were excluded. V, D and J gene relative abundances were compared between groups with Wilcoxon rank sum tests, applying FDR correction. Blinded duplicates gave an intraclass correlation of around 95% for TCR richness and an average of around 76% across some 62 gene segments. In its TCRdb copy, this immuneACCESS table keeps in-frame sequences only and misses some clones. Where compared with another copy, unresolved V genes explain less than half of these, and the others have no known cause. The V and J calls and clone size come from that table; D and trimming were worked out from the DNA. In this sample's table one finds about 36,000 clones. The ten largest clones take up about 3.9% of the sample.

Every participant had a single incident cervical HPV16 infection, and prevalent HPV16 infections were excluded. Cervical HPV DNA was detected by MY09/MY11 PCR and genotyped by dot-blot hybridization. Fifteen mL of heparinized blood were centrifuged, and the buffy coat was aliquoted, frozen at -30°C, then stored at -80°C. QIAGEN kits were used to extract genomic DNA from buffy coat specimens. From the cysteine through the phenylalanine, the CDR3 covers 15 amino acids. Shown are 36 bases from within the CDR3, in frame from base 1. CDR1 and CDR2 are read off the germline V gene (reference sequence) as LNHDA and SQIVND. Trimming costs V 4 bases and J 4 bases, and their ends lie 16 bases apart.

The specimen was blood buffy coat. The chain is encoded by TRBV19 joined to TRBJ1-1, with TRBD1 as a weak D call on 6 bases. The sequence was collected from a woman between 18 and 75 years old with a cervical HPV16 infection that either progressed to CIN3+ or cleared (not recorded which). The CDR3 sequence is CASSNRASGGTEAFF. The CDR3 DNA, read in part, is TGTGCCAGTAGTAACAGGGCGTCGGGCGGCACTGAA.